The clone carrying this T cell receptor (beta chain) was picked up a small number of times. Antigen: not known. TCRdb independently ran MiXCR on the 5' RACE reads; one entry per CDR3 protein. The table includes 400,000 to 600,000 distinct CDR3 sequences, about a fifth detected once. Healthy Caucasians, and only they, were the donors. Germline V gene data show CDR1 as MNHEY and CDR2 as SVGAGI. The V end was cut by 2 bases, the J end by 3 bases, with 11 bases between. The CDR3 extends over 14 amino acids. The data are from a study of identical twins. Overall study results and limits: Not following the same donors, the study drew its conclusions from cross-sectional statistical analysis. Models predicted too little out-of-frame TCR alpha sharing in monozygotic twins.

The sample also formed part of further work on yellow fever vaccine responses in identical twins.

This chain connects TRBV6-5 to TRBJ2-7; D remains unclear. Sequenced input: CD4+ T cells sorted from blood. This TCR was sampled from a woman younger than 35 in good health. CDR3 nucleotide sequence: TGTGCCAGCAGTTACGCAGTAGGGAACTACGAGCAGTACTTC. It codes for CASSYAVGNYEQYF.